The present TCR beta chain was sequenced within a study of post-analysis software for immune sequencing data. Unique-molecular-identifier-tagged TCR beta cDNA libraries were used. cDNA molecules numbering some 500,000 came from roughly 1 to 10 million T cells. TCRdb reprocessed the PCR reads via MiXCR and lists one record per CDR3 protein. Of some 240,000 distinct CDR3 sequences in the sample, 35% to 45% are singletons; the top ten hold around 4.8%. General study points: Patients showed TRBV5-6, TRBV5-1 and TRBV20-1 among roughly five TRBV segments more frequent than in controls.

Ten or more counts support this clonotype. What it binds is unknown. One junction end disagrees with the germline gene, perhaps due to a read error. The CDR3 has 16 residues. Germline CDR1 and CDR2: LGHNA and YNFKEQ. V is TRBV4-2 and J is TRBJ2-5; D is uncertain. The clonotype was recovered from a girl aged 5 to 17 with multiple sclerosis. The sequenced sample was blood. CDR3 DNA: TGTGCCAACAGCCAAGATATGGCAGGTCGAGTGGAGACCCAGTACTTC. It specifies CANSQDMAGRVETQYF.